Sequencing of this T cell receptor (beta chain) was carried out in a study of blood T cells in healthy people across ages. For the second PCR, which ran for about 7 to 11 cycles, a sample-barcoded 5' primer and a J-beta primer mix were used. TCRdb redid the calling of the 5' RACE reads with MiXCR, one entry per CDR3 protein. The table lists roughly 560,000 distinct CDR3 sequences, around 24% of them singletons, with just over 8.5% in the top ten. Germline lookup yields CDR1 DFQATT and CDR2 SNEGSKA (reference sequence). CDR3 length: 11 amino acids. This sample was shared with a second study, whose subject was T cells of mothers and their children.

The V call is TRBV20-1, the J call TRBJ2-5; TRBD1 matches 9 bases. TRBJ2-7 explains the end of the DNA better; the J call may be wrong. Source material: blood. The TCR was taken from a boy between 10 and 17 years old in good health. The CDR3 DNA follows: TGCAGTGCTGGACAGGGGAACGAGCAGTACTTC. This translates into CSAGQGNEQYF.